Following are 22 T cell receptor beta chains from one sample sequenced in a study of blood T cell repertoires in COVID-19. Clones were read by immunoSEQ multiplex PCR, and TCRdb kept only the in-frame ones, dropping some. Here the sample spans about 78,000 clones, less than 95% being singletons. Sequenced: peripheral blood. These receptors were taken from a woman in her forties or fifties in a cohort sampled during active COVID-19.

CDR3 DNA: TGTGCCAGCAGCTTAGGGCAGGGGAGAGGAAACACCATATATTTT. Amino acid sequence: CASSLGQGRGNTIYF. The V call is TRBV7-2, the J call TRBJ1-3; possible D gene TRBD1, 6 bases. This CDR3 is built from 15 residues. V was pared by 1 base and J by 4 bases, with 11 bases between. CDR1 is SGHTA and CDR2 is FQGNSA in the germline V gene.

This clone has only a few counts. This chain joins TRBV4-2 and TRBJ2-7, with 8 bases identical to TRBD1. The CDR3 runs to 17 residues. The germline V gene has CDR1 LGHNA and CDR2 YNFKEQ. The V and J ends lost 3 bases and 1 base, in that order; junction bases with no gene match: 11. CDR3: CASSQGPGTGISYEQYF. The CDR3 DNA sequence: TGTGCCAGCAGCCAGGGCCCCGGGACAGGTATATCCTACGAGCAGTACTTC.

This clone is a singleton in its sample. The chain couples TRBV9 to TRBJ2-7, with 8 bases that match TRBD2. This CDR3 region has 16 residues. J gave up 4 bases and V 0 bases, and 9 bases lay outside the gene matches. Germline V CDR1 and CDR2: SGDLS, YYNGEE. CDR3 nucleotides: TGTGCCAGCAGCGTAGGTAGCGGGGACGTAGCGTACGAGCAGTACTTC. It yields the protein CASSVGSGDVAYEQYF.

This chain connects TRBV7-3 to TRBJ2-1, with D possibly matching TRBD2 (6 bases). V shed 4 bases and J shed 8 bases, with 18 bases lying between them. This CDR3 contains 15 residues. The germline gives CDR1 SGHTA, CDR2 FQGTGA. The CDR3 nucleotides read TGTGCCAGCAGCTCCCTCGGGGGAGAACGGGATGAGCAGTTCTTC. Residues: CASSSLGGERDEQFF.

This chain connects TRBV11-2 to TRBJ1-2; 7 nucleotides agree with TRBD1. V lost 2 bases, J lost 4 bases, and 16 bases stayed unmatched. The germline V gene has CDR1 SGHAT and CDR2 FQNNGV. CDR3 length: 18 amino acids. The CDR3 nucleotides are TGTGCCAGCAGCTTATATGTTCCTCAGGGGGGAGTTTCCTATGGCTACACCTTC. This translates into CASSLYVPQGGVSYGYTF. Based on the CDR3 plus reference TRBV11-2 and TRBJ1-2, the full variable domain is EAGVAQSPRYKIIEKRQSVAFWCNPISGHATLYWYQQILGQGPKLLIQFQNNGVVDDSQLPKDRFSAERLKGVDSTLKIQPAKLEDSAVYLCASSLYVPQGGVSYGYTFGSGTRLTVV.

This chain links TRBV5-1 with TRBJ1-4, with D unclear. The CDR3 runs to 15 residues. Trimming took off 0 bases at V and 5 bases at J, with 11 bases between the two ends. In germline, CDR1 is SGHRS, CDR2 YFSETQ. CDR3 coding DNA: TGCGCCAGCAGCTTGGGGCGGGGTGAGAATGAAAAACTGTTTTTT. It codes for CASSLGRGENEKLFF.

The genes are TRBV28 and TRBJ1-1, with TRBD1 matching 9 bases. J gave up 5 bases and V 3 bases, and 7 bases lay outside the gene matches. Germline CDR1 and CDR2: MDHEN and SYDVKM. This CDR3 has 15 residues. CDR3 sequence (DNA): TGTGCCAGCAGTTTCCTCGACAGGGGGTGGACTGAAGCTTTCTTT. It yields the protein CASSFLDRGWTEAFF.

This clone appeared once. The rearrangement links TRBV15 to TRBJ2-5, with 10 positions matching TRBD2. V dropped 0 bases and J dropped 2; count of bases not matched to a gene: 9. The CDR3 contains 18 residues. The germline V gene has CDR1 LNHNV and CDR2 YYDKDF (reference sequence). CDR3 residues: CATSRDLPTSGYQETQYF. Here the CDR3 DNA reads TGTGCCACCAGCAGAGACCTCCCGACTAGCGGGTATCAAGAGACCCAGTACTTC. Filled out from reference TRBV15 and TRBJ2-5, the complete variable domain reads DAMVIQNPRYQVTQFGKPVTLSCSQTLNHNVMYWYQQKSSQAPKLLFHYYDKDFNNEADTPDNFQSRRPNTSFCFLDIRSPGLGDTAMYLCATSRDLPTSGYQETQYFGPGTRLLVL.

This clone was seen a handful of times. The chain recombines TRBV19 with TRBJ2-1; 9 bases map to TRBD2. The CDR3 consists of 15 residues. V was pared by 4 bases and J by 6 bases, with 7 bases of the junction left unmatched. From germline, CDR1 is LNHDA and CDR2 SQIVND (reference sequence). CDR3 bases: TGTGCCAGTAGTAGTAGCGGGAGAATCGGCAATGAGCAGTTCTTC. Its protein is CASSSSGRIGNEQFF. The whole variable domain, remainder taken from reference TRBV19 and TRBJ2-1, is DGGITQSPKYLFRKEGQNVTLSCEQNLNHDAMYWYRQDPGQGLRLIYYSQIVNDFQKGDIAEGYSVSREKKESFPLTVTSAQKNPTAFYLCASSSSGRIGNEQFFGPGTRLTVL.

CDR3: CASSSGTGWGLEQYF. CDR3 nucleotides: TGTGCCAGCAGTTCCGGGACAGGGTGGGGACTCGAGCAGTACTTC. The chain joins TRBV28 to TRBJ2-7, with 9 positions matching TRBD1. Per germline, CDR1 MDHEN and CDR2 SYDVKM. J gave up 6 bases and V 4 bases, and 10 bases lay outside the gene matches. The CDR3 spans 15 residues.

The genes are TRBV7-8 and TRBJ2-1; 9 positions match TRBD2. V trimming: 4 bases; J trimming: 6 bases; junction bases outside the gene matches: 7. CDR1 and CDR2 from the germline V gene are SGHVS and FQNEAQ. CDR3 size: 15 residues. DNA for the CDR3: TGTGCCAGCAGCTCCCCTTGGACTAGCGCCAATGAGCAGTTCTTC. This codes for CASSSPWTSANEQFF. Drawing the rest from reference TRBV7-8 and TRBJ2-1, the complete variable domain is GAGVSQSPRYKVAKRGQDVALRCDPISGHVSLFWYQQALGQGPEFLTYFQNEAQLDKSGLPSDRFFAERPEGSVSTLKIQRTQQEDSAVYLCASSSPWTSANEQFFGPGTRLTVL.

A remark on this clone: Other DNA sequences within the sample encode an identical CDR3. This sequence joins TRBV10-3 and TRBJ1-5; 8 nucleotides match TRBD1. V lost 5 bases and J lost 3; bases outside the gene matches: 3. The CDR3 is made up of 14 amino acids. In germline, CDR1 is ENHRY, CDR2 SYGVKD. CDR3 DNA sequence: TGTGCCATCAGTCAGGGGGCTCCCAATCAGCCCCAGCATTTT. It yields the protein CAISQGAPNQPQHF.

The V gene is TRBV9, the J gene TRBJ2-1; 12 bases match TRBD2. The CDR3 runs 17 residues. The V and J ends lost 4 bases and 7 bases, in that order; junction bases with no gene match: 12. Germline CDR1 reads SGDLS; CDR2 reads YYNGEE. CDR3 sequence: CASSIYPGTSGYNEQFF. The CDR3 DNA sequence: TGTGCCAGCAGCATCTATCCCGGGACTAGCGGGTATAATGAGCAGTTCTTC.

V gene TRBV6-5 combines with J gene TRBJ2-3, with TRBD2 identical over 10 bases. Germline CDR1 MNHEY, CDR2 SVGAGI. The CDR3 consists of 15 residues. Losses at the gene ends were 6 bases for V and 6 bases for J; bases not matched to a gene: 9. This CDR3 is CASSFSLAGKDTQYF. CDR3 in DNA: TGTGCCAGCAGCTTTTCACTAGCGGGAAAGGATACGCAGTATTTT.

CDR3 region: CASSYGVDSSTDTQYF. In DNA form, the CDR3 reads TGTGCCAGCAGCTATGGAGTGGACTCGAGCACAGATACGCAGTATTTT. The chain joins TRBV7-3 to TRBJ2-3; tentatively, D is TRBD2 (5 bases). CDR1 is SGHTA, CDR2 FQGTGA, per germline. V shed 4 bases and J shed 0 bases, with 14 bases lying between them. This CDR3 contains 16 residues.

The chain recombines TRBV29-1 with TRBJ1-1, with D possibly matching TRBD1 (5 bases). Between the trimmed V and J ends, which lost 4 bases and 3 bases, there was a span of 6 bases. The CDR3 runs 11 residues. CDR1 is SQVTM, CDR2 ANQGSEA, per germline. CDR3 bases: TGCAGCGTTGGGGGGGACACTGAAGCTTTCTTT. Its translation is CSVGGDTEAFF.

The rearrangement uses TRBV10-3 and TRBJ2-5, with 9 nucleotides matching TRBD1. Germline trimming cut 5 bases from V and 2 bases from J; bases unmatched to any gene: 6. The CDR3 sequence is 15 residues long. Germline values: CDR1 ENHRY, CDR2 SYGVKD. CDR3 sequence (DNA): TGTGCCATCAGTACGATGGGACAGGGTCAAGAGACCCAGTACTTC. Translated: CAISTMGQGQETQYF.

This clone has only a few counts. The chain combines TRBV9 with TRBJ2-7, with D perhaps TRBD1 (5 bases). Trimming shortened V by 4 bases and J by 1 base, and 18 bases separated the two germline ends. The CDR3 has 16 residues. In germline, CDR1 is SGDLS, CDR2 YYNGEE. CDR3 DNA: TGTGCCAGCAGCTCGTCCCCGGCAGGGTCTTCCTACGAGCAGTACTTC. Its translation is CASSSSPAGSSYEQYF.

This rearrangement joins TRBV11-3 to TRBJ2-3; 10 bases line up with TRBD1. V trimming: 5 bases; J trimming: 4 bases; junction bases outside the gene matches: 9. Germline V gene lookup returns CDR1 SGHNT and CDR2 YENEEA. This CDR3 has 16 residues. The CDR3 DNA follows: TGTGCCAGCAGCGGGGGACAGGGGCCGGGACCAGATACGCAGTATTTT. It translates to CASSGGQGPGPDTQYF.

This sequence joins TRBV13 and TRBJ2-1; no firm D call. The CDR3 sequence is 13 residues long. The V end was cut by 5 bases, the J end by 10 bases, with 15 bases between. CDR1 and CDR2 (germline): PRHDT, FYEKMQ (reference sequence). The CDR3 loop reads CASSLKFTWEQFF. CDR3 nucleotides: TGTGCCAGCAGCCTGAAATTTACATGGGAGCAGTTCTTC.

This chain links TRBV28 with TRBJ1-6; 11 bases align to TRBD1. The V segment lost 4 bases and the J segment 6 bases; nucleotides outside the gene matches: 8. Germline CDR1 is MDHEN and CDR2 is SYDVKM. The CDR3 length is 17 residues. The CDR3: CASSSPRTGGSNSPLHF. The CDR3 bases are TGTGCCAGCAGTTCCCCCCGGACAGGGGGCTCTAATTCACCCCTCCACTTT.

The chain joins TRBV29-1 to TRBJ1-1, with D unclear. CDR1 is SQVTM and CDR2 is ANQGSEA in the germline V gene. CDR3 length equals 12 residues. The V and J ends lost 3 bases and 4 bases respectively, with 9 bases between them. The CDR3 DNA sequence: TGCAGCGTTGACTCCGCGGGCACTGAAGCTTTCTTT. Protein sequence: CSVDSAGTEAFF. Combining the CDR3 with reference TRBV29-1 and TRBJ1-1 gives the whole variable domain SAVISQKPSRDICQRGTSLTIQCQVDSQVTMMFWYRQQPGQSLTLIATANQGSEATYESGFVIDKFPISRPNLTFSTLTVSNMSPEDSSIYLCSVDSAGTEAFFGQGTRLTVV.